Listed here are 8 T cell receptor beta chains from one sample, sequenced in a study of blood T cell repertoires in COVID-19. TCRdb's table, derived via immunoSEQ multiplex PCR, lists solely in-frame clones and lacks some. The data hold 180,000 or so clones, with 85% observed a single time. The material sequenced was PBMCs or T cells enriched from blood (not recorded which). The receptors come from a man between 35 and 55 years old who had recovered from COVID-19.

The sample holds many counts of this clone. The chain carries TRBV11-3 and TRBJ1-1; 8 nucleotides match TRBD1. The V gene end was trimmed by 3 bases and the J gene end by 5 bases; junction bases not matched to a gene: 5. The CDR3 totals 14 residues. Germline V gene sequence: CDR1 SGHNT, CDR2 YENEEA. CDR3 amino acids: CASSLTGDGTEAFF. The CDR3 DNA follows: TGTGCCAGCAGCTTGACAGGGGATGGGACTGAAGCTTTCTTT.

This clone came up once. The rearrangement uses TRBV30 and TRBJ2-1; 10 positions match TRBD1. The CDR3 is 15 amino acids. V was clipped by 1 base and J by 4 bases; unmatched bases: 4. Germline CDR1 reads GTSNPN; CDR2 reads SVGIG (reference sequence). The chain's CDR3 is CAWSGDRGPYNEQFF. CDR3 DNA sequence: TGTGCCTGGAGTGGGGACAGGGGTCCTTACAATGAGCAGTTCTTC.

J is TRBJ2-7 and V is TRBV30, with 7 bases fitting TRBD1. With 3 bases clipped from V and 9 bases from J, the junction kept 8 bases outside the gene matches. CDR1 and CDR2 (germline): GTSNPN, SVGIG (reference sequence). This CDR3 region has 12 residues. The CDR3 region is CAWRSDSGGQYF. CDR3 nucleotides: TGTGCCTGGAGGTCAGATTCAGGGGGGCAGTACTTC.

The chain recombines TRBV5-1 with TRBJ2-7; 8 bases match TRBD1. The CDR3 is made up of 16 amino acids. The V gene's germline CDR1 is SGHRS and CDR2 YFSETQ. J gave up 3 bases and V 0 bases, and 8 bases lay outside the gene matches. The CDR3 is CASSLGGQGSNYEQYF. Here the CDR3 DNA reads TGCGCCAGCAGCTTGGGTGGACAGGGAAGTAACTACGAGCAGTACTTC.

V and J are TRBV19 and TRBJ1-5; D not certain. The germline CDR1 and CDR2 sequences are LNHDA and SQIVND (reference sequence). Trimming removed 8 bases at V and 10 bases at J, with 9 bases between. The CDR3 contains 10 residues. The CDR3 reads CASGEGPQHF. The CDR3 DNA sequence: TGTGCCAGTGGGGAGGGACCCCAGCATTTT.

V gene TRBV5-1 combines with J gene TRBJ2-7, with 7 bases identical to TRBD1. The germline V gene has CDR1 SGHRS and CDR2 YFSETQ. This CDR3 is built from 15 residues. V was clipped by 3 bases and J by 9 bases; unmatched bases: 15. The CDR3: CASSSTTDREFAQYF. CDR3 bases: TGCGCCAGCAGCTCGACCACCGACAGGGAATTTGCGCAGTACTTC.

This sequence joins TRBV30 and TRBJ1-5, with TRBD1 identical over 7 bases. V was pared by 0 bases and J by 4 bases, with 3 bases of the junction left unmatched. This CDR3 spans 14 amino acids. CDR1 is GTSNPN, CDR2 SVGIG, per germline (reference sequence). The CDR3 DNA sequence: TGTGCCTGGAGTGTGGGACAGCCTAATCAGCCCCAGCATTTT. This codes for CAWSVGQPNQPQHF.

V gene TRBV5-4 combines with J gene TRBJ1-3; TRBD1 matches at 10 bases. CDR3 length equals 15 residues. The trim removed 6 bases at V and 1 base at J, leaving 4 bases unmatched. Germline CDR1 is SGHNT and CDR2 is YYREEE (reference sequence). CDR3 DNA sequence: TGTGCCAGCACCCGGACAGGGGGATCTGGAAACACCATATATTTT. Its translation is CASTRTGGSGNTIYF.